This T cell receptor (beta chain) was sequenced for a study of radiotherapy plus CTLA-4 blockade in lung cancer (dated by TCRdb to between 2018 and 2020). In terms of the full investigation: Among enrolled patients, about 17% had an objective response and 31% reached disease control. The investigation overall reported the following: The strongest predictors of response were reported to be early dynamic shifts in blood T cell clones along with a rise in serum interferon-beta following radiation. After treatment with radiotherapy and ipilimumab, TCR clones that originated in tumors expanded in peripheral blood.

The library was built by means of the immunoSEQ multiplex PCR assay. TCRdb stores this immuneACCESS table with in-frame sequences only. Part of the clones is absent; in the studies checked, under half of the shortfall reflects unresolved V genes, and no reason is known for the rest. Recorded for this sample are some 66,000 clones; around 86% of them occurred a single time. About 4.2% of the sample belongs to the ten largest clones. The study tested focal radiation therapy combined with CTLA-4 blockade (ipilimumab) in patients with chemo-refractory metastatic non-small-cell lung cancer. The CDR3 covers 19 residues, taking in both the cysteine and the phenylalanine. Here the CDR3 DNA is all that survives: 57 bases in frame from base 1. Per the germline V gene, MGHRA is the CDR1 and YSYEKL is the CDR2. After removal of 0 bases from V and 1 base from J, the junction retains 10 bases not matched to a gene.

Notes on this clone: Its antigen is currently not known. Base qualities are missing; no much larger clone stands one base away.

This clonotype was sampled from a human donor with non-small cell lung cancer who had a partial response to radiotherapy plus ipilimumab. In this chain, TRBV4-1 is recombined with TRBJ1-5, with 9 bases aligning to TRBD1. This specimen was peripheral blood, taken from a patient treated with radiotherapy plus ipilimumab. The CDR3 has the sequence CASSQEPGTGYGSNQPQHF. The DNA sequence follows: TGCGCCAGCAGCCAAGAGCCGGGGACAGGGTATGGCAGCAATCAGCCCCAGCATTTT.